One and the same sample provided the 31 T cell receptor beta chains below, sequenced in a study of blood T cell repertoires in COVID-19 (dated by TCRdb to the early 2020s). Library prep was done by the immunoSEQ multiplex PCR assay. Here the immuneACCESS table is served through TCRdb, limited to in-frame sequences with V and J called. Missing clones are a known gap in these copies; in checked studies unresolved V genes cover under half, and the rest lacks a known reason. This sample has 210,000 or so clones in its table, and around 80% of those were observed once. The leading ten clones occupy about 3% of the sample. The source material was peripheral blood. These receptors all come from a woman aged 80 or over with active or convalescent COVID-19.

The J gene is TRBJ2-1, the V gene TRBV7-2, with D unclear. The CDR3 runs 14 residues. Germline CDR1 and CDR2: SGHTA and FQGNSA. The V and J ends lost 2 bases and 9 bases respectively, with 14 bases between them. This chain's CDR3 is CASSLSLAAPEQFF. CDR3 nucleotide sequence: TGTGCCAGCAGCTTAAGCTTGGCGGCCCCTGAGCAGTTCTTC.

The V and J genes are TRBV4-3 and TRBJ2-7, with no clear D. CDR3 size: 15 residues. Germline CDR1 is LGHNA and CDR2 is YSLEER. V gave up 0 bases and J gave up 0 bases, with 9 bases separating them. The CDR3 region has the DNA TGCGCCAGCAGCCAAGATCTATCAGGCTCCTACGAGCAGTACTTC. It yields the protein CASSQDLSGSYEQYF.

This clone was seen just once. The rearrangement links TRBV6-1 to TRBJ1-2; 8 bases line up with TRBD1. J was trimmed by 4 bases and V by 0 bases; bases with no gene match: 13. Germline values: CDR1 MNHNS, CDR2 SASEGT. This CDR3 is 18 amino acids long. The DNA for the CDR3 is TGTGCCAGCAGTGAAGCGTTTGCCGGACAGGGTTCTTCCTATGGCTACACCTTC. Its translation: CASSEAFAGQGSSYGYTF.

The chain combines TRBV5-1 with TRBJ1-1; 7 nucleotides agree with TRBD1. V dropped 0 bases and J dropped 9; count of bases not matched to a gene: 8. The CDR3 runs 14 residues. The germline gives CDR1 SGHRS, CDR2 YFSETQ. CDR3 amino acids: CASSLGRQGLQAFF. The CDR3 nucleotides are TGCGCCAGCAGCTTGGGGCGACAGGGCCTTCAAGCTTTCTTT.

CDR3 DNA sequence: TGTGCCAGCAGCTTTGGGACAGGTGCCTTTAGCAATCAGCCCCAGCATTTT. The encoded protein is CASSFGTGAFSNQPQHF. The chain recombines TRBV7-2 with TRBJ1-5; 8 bases are shared with TRBD1. CDR3 length equals 17 residues. CDR1 and CDR2 (germline): SGHTA, FQGNSA. The junction had 7 bases not matched to a gene; V was cut back by 3 bases and J by 0 bases.

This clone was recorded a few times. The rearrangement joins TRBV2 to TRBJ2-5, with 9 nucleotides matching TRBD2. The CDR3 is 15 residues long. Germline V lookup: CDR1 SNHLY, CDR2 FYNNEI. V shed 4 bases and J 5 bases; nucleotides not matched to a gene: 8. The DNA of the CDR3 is TGTGCCAGCAGTGCAACCGGGACTAGCAGGGAGACCCAGTACTTC. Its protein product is CASSATGTSRETQYF.

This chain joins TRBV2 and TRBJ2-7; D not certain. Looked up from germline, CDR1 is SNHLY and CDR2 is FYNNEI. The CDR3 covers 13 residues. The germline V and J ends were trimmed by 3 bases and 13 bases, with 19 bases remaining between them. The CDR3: CASSETIFTSTYF. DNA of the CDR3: TGTGCCAGCAGTGAGACAATTTTTACGAGCACCTACTTC.

The CDR3 here is CASSGQGNIYGYTF. The CDR3 nucleotides are TGTGCCAGCAGTGGACAGGGGAACATCTATGGCTACACCTTC. This chain links TRBV25-1 with TRBJ1-2; TRBD1 matches 8 bases. V was clipped by 4 bases and J by 4 bases; unmatched bases: 5. This CDR3 comprises 14 residues. CDR1 and CDR2 (germline): MGHDK, SYGVNS.

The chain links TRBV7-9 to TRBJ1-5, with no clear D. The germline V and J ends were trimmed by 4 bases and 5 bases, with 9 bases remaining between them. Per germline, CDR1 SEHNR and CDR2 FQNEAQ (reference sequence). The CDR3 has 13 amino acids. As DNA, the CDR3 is TGTGCCAGCAGCTACCAACAAGATCAGCCCCAGCATTTT. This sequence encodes CASSYQQDQPQHF.

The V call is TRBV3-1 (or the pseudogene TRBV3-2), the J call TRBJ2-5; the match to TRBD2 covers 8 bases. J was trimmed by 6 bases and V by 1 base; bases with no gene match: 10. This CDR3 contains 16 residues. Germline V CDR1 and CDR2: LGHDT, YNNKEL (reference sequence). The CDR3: CASSQGSSGGRKTQYF. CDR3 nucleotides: TGTGCCAGCAGCCAAGGTTCCAGCGGGGGACGGAAGACCCAGTACTTC.

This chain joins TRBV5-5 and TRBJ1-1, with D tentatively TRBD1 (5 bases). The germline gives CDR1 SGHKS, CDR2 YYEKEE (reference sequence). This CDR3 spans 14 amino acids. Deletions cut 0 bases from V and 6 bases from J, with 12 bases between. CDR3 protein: CASSLGRVGSEAFF. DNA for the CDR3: TGTGCCAGCAGCTTGGGCAGGGTGGGGTCTGAAGCTTTCTTT.

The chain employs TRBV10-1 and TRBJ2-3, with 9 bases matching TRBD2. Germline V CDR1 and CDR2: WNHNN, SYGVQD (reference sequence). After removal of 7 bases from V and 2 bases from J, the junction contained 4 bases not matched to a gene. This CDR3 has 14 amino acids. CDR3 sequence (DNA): TGCGCCAGCACAGAGCGGGGGGACACAGATACGCAGTATTTT. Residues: CASTERGDTDTQYF.

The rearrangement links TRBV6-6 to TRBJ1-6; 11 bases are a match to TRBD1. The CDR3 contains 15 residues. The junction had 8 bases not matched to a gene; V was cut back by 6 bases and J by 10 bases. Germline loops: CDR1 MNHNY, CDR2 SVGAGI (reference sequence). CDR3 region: CASSIMGTGGSPLHF. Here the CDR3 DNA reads TGTGCCAGCAGCATTATGGGGACAGGGGGGTCACCCCTCCACTTT.

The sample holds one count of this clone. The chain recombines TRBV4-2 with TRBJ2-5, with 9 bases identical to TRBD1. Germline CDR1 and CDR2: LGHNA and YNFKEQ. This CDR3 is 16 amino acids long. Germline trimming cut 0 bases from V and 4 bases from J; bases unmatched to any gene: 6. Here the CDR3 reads CASSQDGQGPGETQYF. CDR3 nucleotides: TGTGCCAGCAGCCAAGATGGACAGGGGCCGGGAGAGACCCAGTACTTC.

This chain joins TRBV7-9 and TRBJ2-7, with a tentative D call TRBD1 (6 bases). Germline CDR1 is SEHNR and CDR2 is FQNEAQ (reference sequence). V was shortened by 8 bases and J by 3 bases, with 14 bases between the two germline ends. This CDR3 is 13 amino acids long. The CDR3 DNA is TGTGCCAGCGGCCGGGACACAGTCTACGAGCAGTACTTC. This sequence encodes CASGRDTVYEQYF.

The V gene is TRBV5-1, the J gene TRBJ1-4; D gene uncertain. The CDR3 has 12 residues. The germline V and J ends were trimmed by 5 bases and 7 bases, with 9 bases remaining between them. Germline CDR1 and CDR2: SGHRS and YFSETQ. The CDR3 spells CASRAEPEKLFF. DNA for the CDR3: TGCGCCAGCAGGGCTGAACCTGAAAAACTGTTTTTT.

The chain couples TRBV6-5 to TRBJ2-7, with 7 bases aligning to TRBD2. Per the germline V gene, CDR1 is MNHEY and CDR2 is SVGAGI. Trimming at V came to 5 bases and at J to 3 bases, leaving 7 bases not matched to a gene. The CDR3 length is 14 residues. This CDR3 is CASSLQGGDYEQYF. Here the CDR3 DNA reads TGTGCCAGCAGTCTGCAGGGAGGGGACTACGAGCAGTACTTC.

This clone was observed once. CDR3 residues: CASSEGGQSGNTIYF. CDR3 nucleotide sequence: TGTGCCAGCAGCGAAGGGGGACAGTCAGGAAACACCATATATTTT. The chain combines TRBV9 with TRBJ1-3, with 7 bases matching TRBD1. Germline V gene lookup returns CDR1 SGDLS and CDR2 YYNGEE. J lost 4 bases, V lost 3 bases, and 7 bases had no gene match. This CDR3 region has 15 residues. Filled out from reference TRBV9 and TRBJ1-3, the complete variable domain reads DSGVTQTPKHLITATGQRVTLRCSPRSGDLSVYWYQQSLDQGLQFLIQYYNGEERAKGNILERFSAQQFPDLHSELNLSSLELGDSALYFCASSEGGQSGNTIYFGEGSWLTVV.

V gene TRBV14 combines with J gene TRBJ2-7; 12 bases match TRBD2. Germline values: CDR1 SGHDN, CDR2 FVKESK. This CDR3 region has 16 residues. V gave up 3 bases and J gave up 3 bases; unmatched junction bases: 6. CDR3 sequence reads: CASSHLRTSGVYEQYF. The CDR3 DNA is TGTGCCAGCAGCCACCTCAGGACTAGCGGGGTCTACGAGCAGTACTTC.

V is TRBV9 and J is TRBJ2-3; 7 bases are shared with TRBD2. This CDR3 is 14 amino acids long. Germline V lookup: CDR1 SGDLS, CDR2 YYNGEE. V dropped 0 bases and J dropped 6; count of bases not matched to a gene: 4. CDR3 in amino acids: CASSVVGEGDTQYF. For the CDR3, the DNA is TGTGCCAGCAGCGTAGTTGGGGAGGGGGATACGCAGTATTTT.

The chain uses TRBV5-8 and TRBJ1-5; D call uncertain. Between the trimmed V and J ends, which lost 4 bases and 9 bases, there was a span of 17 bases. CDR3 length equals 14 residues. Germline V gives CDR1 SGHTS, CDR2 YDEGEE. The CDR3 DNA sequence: TGTGCCAGCAGCCCATGGCCCGGGGTTGCGCCCCAGCATTTT. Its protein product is CASSPWPGVAPQHF.

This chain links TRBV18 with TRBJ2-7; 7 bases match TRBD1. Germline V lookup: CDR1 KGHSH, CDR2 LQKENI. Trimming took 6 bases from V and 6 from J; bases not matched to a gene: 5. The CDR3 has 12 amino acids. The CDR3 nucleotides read TGTGCCAGCTCCGATAACAGGGGCGAGCAGTACTTC. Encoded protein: CASSDNRGEQYF.

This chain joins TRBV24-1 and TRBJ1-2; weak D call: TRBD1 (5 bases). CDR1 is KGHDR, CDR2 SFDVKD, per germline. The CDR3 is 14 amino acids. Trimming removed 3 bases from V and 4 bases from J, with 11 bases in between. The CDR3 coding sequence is TGTGCCACCAGTGATCCGGGGGACCTCTATGGCTACACCTTC. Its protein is CATSDPGDLYGYTF.

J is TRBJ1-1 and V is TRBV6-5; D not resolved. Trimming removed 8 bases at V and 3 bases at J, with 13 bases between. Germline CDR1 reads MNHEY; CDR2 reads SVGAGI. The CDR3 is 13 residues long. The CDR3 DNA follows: TGTGCCAGCTCCACGCGGGAGGACACTGAAGCTTTCTTT. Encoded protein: CASSTREDTEAFF.

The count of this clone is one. CDR3 in DNA: TGTGCCAGCAGCGTATCCGGCAGGCCCACAGATACGCAGTATTTT. Amino acid sequence: CASSVSGRPTDTQYF. The chain carries TRBV9 and TRBJ2-3; D is unclear. The germline V and J ends were trimmed by 1 base and 2 bases, with 11 bases remaining between them. The CDR3 has 15 amino acids. Germline V gene lookup returns CDR1 SGDLS and CDR2 YYNGEE.

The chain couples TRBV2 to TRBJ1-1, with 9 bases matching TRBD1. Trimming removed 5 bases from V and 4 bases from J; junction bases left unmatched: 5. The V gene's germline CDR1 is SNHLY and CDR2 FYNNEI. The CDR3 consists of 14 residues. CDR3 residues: CASSLDRGVTEAFF. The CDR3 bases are TGTGCCAGCAGTCTAGACAGGGGGGTCACTGAAGCTTTCTTT.

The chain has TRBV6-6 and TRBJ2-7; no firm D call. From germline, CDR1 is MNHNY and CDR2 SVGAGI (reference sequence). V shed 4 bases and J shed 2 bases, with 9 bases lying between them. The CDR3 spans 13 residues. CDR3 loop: CASSLGGTYEQYF. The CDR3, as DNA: TGTGCCAGCAGTTTAGGCGGAACCTACGAGCAGTACTTC.

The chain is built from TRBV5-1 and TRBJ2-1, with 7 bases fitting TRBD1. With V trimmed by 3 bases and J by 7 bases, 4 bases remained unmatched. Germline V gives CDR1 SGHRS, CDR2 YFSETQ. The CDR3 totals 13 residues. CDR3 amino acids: CASSSLTGNEQFF. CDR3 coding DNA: TGCGCCAGCAGCTCCCTGACAGGGAATGAGCAGTTCTTC.

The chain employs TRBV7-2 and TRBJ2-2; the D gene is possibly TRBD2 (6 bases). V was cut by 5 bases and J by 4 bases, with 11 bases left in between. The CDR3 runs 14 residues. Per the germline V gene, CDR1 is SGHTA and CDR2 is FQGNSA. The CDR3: CASSPGLLTGELFF. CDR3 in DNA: TGTGCCAGCAGCCCGGGACTCCTCACCGGGGAGCTGTTTTTT.

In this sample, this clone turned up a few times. CDR3 loop: CASSSTGTTEAFF. DNA for the CDR3: TGTGCCAGCAGCTCAACAGGGACCACTGAAGCTTTCTTT. The V call is TRBV7-6, the J call TRBJ1-1, with D perhaps TRBD1 (6 bases). From germline, CDR1 is SGHVS and CDR2 FNYEAQ. There are 13 residues in the CDR3. V lost 4 bases and J 4 bases, leaving 10 bases between the germline ends.

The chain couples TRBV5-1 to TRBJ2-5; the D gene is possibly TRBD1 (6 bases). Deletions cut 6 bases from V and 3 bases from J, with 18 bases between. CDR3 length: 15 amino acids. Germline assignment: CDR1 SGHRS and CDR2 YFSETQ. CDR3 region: CASKDQGWAEETQYF. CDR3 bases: TGCGCCAGCAAGGACCAGGGGTGGGCTGAAGAGACCCAGTACTTC.